Listed here are 23 T cell receptor beta chains from one sample, sequenced in a study of blood T cell repertoires in COVID-19. Measured with immunoSEQ multiplex PCR; TCRdb has only the in-frame clones, and not every one. The sample records approximately 180,000 clones, about 87% being singletons. Sequencing was carried out using peripheral blood. The receptors were gathered from a woman in her 70s with COVID-19, enrolled during active disease.

The rearrangement links TRBV30 to TRBJ1-2, with TRBD1 as a possible D gene (6 bases). The V end was cut by 0 bases, the J end by 4 bases, with 9 bases between. There are 13 residues in the CDR3. The germline V gene encodes CDR1 GTSNPN and CDR2 SVGIG (reference sequence). The DNA for the CDR3 is TGTGCCTGGAGTGTCACAGGGCCCTATGGCTACACCTTC. It specifies CAWSVTGPYGYTF.

This chain joins TRBV9 and TRBJ2-1, with 9 bases identical to TRBD2. Germline assignment: CDR1 SGDLS and CDR2 YYNGEE. This CDR3 is built from 15 residues. Trimming took 4 bases from V and 5 from J; bases not matched to a gene: 7. In DNA, the CDR3 is TGTGCCAGCAGCCCCCGGGCTAGCGGGAACAATGAGCAGTTCTTC. Its translation is CASSPRASGNNEQFF.

The rearrangement uses TRBV2 and TRBJ1-4; D is unresolved. Germline-derived CDR1 and CDR2 are SNHLY and FYNNEI. Trimming pared 7 bases from V and 2 bases from J, leaving 5 bases between. This CDR3 is 12 amino acids long. The CDR3 nucleotides read TGTGCCAGCATCGGGACTAATGAAAAACTGTTTTTT. Amino acid sequence: CASIGTNEKLFF.

CDR3 coding DNA: TGTGCCAGCAGTCCACCAGGGGATCAGTGGGAGCAGTACTTC. Amino acids: CASSPPGDQWEQYF. The chain has TRBV7-3 and TRBJ2-7; tentatively, D is TRBD1 (6 bases). The CDR3 loop spans 14 amino acids. V shed 6 bases and J shed 7 bases, with 19 bases lying between them. Germline loops: CDR1 SGHTA, CDR2 FQGTGA.

This rearrangement joins TRBV30 to TRBJ2-6; 7 bases line up with TRBD2. CDR3 length: 16 amino acids. Germline V gives CDR1 GTSNPN, CDR2 SVGIG (reference sequence). The V and J ends lost 4 bases and 2 bases, in that order; junction bases with no gene match: 8. CDR3 sequence (DNA): TGTGCCTGGATTAGGGAGGGCCTCGCTGGGGCCAACGTCCTGACTTTC. Protein product: CAWIREGLAGANVLTF.

The V and J genes are TRBV6-5 and TRBJ1-2, with D unclear. Deletions cut 6 bases from V and 7 bases from J, with 18 bases between. Germline CDR1 reads MNHEY; CDR2 reads SVGAGI. This CDR3 is built from 14 residues. The CDR3 coding sequence is TGTGCCAGCAGGGACTTGTCGCGGCCGGGTGGCTACACCTTC. Protein sequence: CASRDLSRPGGYTF.

This rearrangement joins TRBV2 to TRBJ1-6; tentative D call: TRBD1 (5 bases). Per germline, CDR1 SNHLY and CDR2 FYNNEI. V lost 8 bases, J lost 5 bases, and 13 bases lay in between. This CDR3 comprises 14 residues. This CDR3 reads CASGHAKDNSPLHF. The CDR3 region has the DNA TGTGCCAGCGGACATGCCAAGGATAATTCACCCCTCCACTTT.

This chain joins TRBV4-3 and TRBJ2-3, with 12 bases matching TRBD2. Germline V gives CDR1 LGHNA, CDR2 YSLEER. This CDR3 comprises 21 residues. Trimming removed 1 base from V and 2 bases from J; junction bases left unmatched: 16. CDR3 residues: CASSQAGPRPSGGGITDTQYF. The CDR3 DNA is TGCGCCAGCAGCCAAGCGGGACCTAGACCTAGCGGGGGGGGAATCACAGATACGCAGTATTTT.

A single count supports this clone. This rearrangement joins TRBV18 to TRBJ1-4; D might be TRBD1 (6 bases). Germline assignment: CDR1 KGHSH and CDR2 LQKENI. V lost 3 bases and J lost 2, with 10 bases in between. The CDR3 has 15 amino acids. The CDR3 sequence is CASSPFQGTNEKLFF. The CDR3 DNA sequence: TGTGCCAGCTCACCTTTCCAGGGGACTAATGAAAAACTGTTTTTT.

The genes are TRBV27 and TRBJ1-1, with D unresolved. Germline lookup yields CDR1 MNHEY and CDR2 SMNVEV (reference sequence). This CDR3 has 15 amino acids. The V gene lost 5 bases and the J gene lost 4 bases, with 17 bases spanning the gap. DNA of the CDR3: TGTGCCAGCAGTCGGAGTTACGGTGGATCCACTGAAGCTTTCTTT. Its protein is CASSRSYGGSTEAFF.

The rearrangement uses TRBV19 and TRBJ1-5, with D uncertain. Germline assignment: CDR1 LNHDA and CDR2 SQIVND (reference sequence). The CDR3 is 13 residues long. V was trimmed by 4 bases and J by 3 bases, leaving 7 bases between them. The chain's CDR3 is CASSSTVNQPQHF. The CDR3 DNA follows: TGTGCCAGTAGTAGCACTGTCAATCAGCCCCAGCATTTT.

This rearrangement joins TRBV27 to TRBJ1-2, with 9 nucleotides matching TRBD1. V shed 5 bases and J 3 bases; nucleotides not matched to a gene: 1. CDR1 is MNHEY, CDR2 SMNVEV, per germline (reference sequence). The CDR3 has 13 residues. As DNA, the CDR3 is TGTGCCAGCAGTCGGGACAGGGACTATGGCTACACCTTC. It encodes CASSRDRDYGYTF.

The chain links TRBV5-1 to TRBJ2-5, with 11 bases identical to TRBD2. The germline CDR1 and CDR2 sequences are SGHRS and YFSETQ. J lost 4 bases, V lost 1 base, and 6 bases had no gene match. The CDR3 consists of 16 residues. The CDR3 here is CASSLTSGRSLETQYF. The DNA of the CDR3 is TGCGCCAGCAGCTTGACTAGCGGGAGAAGTCTAGAGACCCAGTACTTC.

The V and J genes are TRBV13 and TRBJ2-3, with TRBD2 matching over 13 bases. The germline V gene encodes CDR1 PRHDT and CDR2 FYEKMQ (reference sequence). This CDR3 spans 19 amino acids. Losses at the gene ends were 5 bases for V and 1 base for J; bases not matched to a gene: 12. The CDR3 protein is CASSQYPGLAGRGTDTQYF. DNA of the CDR3: TGTGCCAGCAGCCAATATCCGGGACTAGCGGGGAGGGGCACAGATACGCAGTATTTT.

The V and J genes are TRBV4-2 and TRBJ2-7, with 8 bases identical to TRBD2. J was trimmed by 3 bases and V by 0 bases; bases with no gene match: 4. The CDR3 is 15 residues long. Germline-derived CDR1 and CDR2 are LGHNA and YNFKEQ. CDR3 sequence: CASSQDPTSVYEQYF. Written as DNA, the CDR3 is TGTGCCAGCAGCCAAGACCCGACTAGCGTCTACGAGCAGTACTTC.

V and J are TRBV5-4 and TRBJ2-1; no reliable D call. V gave up 2 bases and J gave up 0 bases, with 9 bases separating them. The germline V gene has CDR1 SGHNT and CDR2 YYREEE (reference sequence). The CDR3 length is 15 residues. Written as DNA, the CDR3 is TGTGCCAGCAGCTTTGCAGCGAGCTCCTACAATGAGCAGTTCTTC. The encoded protein is CASSFAASSYNEQFF.

The chain recombines TRBV14 with TRBJ1-1, with D tentatively TRBD1 (6 bases). There are 14 residues in the CDR3. V was trimmed by 5 bases and J by 4 bases, leaving 14 bases between them. The germline CDR1 and CDR2 sequences are SGHDN and FVKESK. The CDR3 coding sequence is TGTGCCAGCAGCTTACAGGGCAGGGTCACTGAAGCTTTCTTT. Its translation is CASSLQGRVTEAFF.

J is TRBJ1-2 and V is TRBV24-1; 7 bases agree with TRBD1. The CDR3 runs 13 residues. The V gene end was trimmed by 3 bases and the J gene end by 4 bases; junction bases not matched to a gene: 1. Germline CDR1 and CDR2: KGHDR and SFDVKD. The CDR3 is CATSDGTVYGYTF. In DNA, the CDR3 is TGTGCCACCAGTGATGGGACAGTCTATGGCTACACCTTC.

This chain joins TRBV4-2 and TRBJ1-6, with D maybe TRBD1 (5 bases). The germline V gene has CDR1 LGHNA and CDR2 YNFKEQ. Trimming took off 1 base at V and 7 bases at J, with 14 bases between the two ends. The CDR3 extends over 16 amino acids. The CDR3, as DNA: TGTGCCAGCAGCCAAGTTGGAGGGACTACCAATTCACCCCTCCACTTT. As protein: CASSQVGGTTNSPLHF.

The sample holds a few counts of this clone. This rearrangement joins TRBV5-6 to TRBJ2-2; D perhaps matches TRBD2 (6 bases). Per germline, CDR1 SGHDT and CDR2 YYEEEE. CDR3 size: 15 residues. V was shortened by 1 base and J by 4 bases, with 11 bases between the two germline ends. The CDR3 DNA follows: TGTGCCAGCAGCTTGCCGGGAGAGACCACCGGGGAGCTGTTTTTT. It specifies CASSLPGETTGELFF.

This chain connects TRBV30 to TRBJ1-5; 11 nucleotides line up with TRBD1. CDR3 length: 13 amino acids. Germline V gene sequence: CDR1 GTSNPN, CDR2 SVGIG (reference sequence). J lost 4 bases, V lost 5 bases, and 1 base had no gene match. The CDR3 region is CAWGQGANQPQHF. In nucleotides, the CDR3 is TGTGCCTGGGGACAGGGGGCGAATCAGCCCCAGCATTTT.

The table lists this clone with a count of one. The CDR3 spells CSVGHNEQFF. The CDR3 DNA sequence: TGCAGCGTGGGGCACAATGAGCAGTTCTTC. The chain uses TRBV29-1 and TRBJ2-1; a possible D gene is TRBD1 (5 bases). The CDR3 totals 10 residues. Germline V gives CDR1 SQVTM, CDR2 ANQGSEA. The ends were cut back, 6 bases at V and 5 bases at J, with 5 bases in the middle.

This clone was picked up one time. The chain links TRBV7-9 to TRBJ1-1, with D possibly matching TRBD1 (5 bases). V was shortened by 1 base and J by 5 bases, with 14 bases between the two germline ends. Germline CDR1 SEHNR, CDR2 FQNEAQ (reference sequence). There are 15 residues in the CDR3. The CDR3 spells CASSLVESRGTEAFF. The CDR3 nucleotides are TGTGCCAGCAGCTTAGTGGAGAGCCGGGGGACTGAAGCTTTCTTT.